This record covers a single TCR beta chain. The antigen is not known. Sequenced by immunoSEQ multiplex PCR; TCRdb stores in-frame clones only, minus some. The sample comprises about 150,000 clones, about 93% of which are singletons, and about 3.2% rests with the top ten. The sample originates from a study of T cell responses to AZD1222 COVID-19 vaccine. Study-wide results and caveats: White British donors predominated, females outnumbered males, and clonal diversity was possibly underestimated.

Sequenced here: peripheral blood, sampled 28 days after the second AZD1222 dose. The sequence came from an adult who received the AZD1222 COVID-19 vaccine.

CDR3 coding DNA: TGTGCCAGCAGTGACGGGTCCGGGAATGAGCAGTTCTTC. It specifies CASSDGSGNEQFF. This chain connects TRBV6-4 to TRBJ2-1; D gene uncertain. V lost 2 bases and J 7 bases, leaving 9 bases between the germline ends. The germline gives CDR1 MRHNA, CDR2 SNTAGT. The CDR3 is 13 amino acids.